Listed here are 30 T cell receptor beta chains from one sample, sequenced in a study of blood T cell repertoires in COVID-19 (dated by TCRdb to the early 2020s). The library was produced with the immunoSEQ multiplex PCR assay. The immuneACCESS repertoire file appears here via TCRdb, limited to in-frame rearrangements. These files lack a portion of the clones; in checked studies, under half of the deficit traces to unresolved V genes, and the cause of the others is not known. For this sample the table gives 200,000 to 250,000 clones, of which around nine tenths were detected only once. The ten largest clonotypes hold 1.5% of the sample. Sequenced: peripheral blood. These TCRs come from a man aged 18 to 29 with active or convalescent COVID-19.

The chain uses TRBV7-9 and TRBJ1-1, with unresolved D. Trimming pared 6 bases from V and 3 bases from J, leaving 14 bases between. Germline loops: CDR1 SEHNR, CDR2 FQNEAQ (reference sequence). CDR3 size: 14 residues. The CDR3 protein is CASRLGRSDTEAFF. In nucleotides, the CDR3 is TGTGCCAGCAGACTCGGCAGAAGCGACACTGAAGCTTTCTTT.

The rearrangement links TRBV2 to TRBJ1-5, with a possible D match to TRBD1 (6 bases). The germline V and J ends were trimmed by 2 bases and 0 bases, with 8 bases remaining between them. The CDR3 has 15 residues. Germline V gives CDR1 SNHLY, CDR2 FYNNEI. Here the CDR3 DNA reads TGTGCCAGCAGTGAACAGGGGAATAGCAATCAGCCCCAGCATTTT. It encodes CASSEQGNSNQPQHF. Full variable domain (missing parts from reference TRBV2 and TRBJ1-5): EPEVTQTPSHQVTQMGQEVILRCVPISNHLYFYWYRQILGQKVEFLVSFYNNEISEKSEIFDDQFSVERPDGSNFTLKIRSTKLEDSAMYFCASSEQGNSNQPQHFGDGTRLSIL.

The chain joins TRBV27 to TRBJ1-1, with D maybe TRBD1 (6 bases). V lost 4 bases to trimming and J lost 0 bases, with 12 bases between them. The CDR3 runs 15 residues. Germline-derived CDR1 and CDR2 are MNHEY and SMNVEV (reference sequence). CDR3 bases: TGTGCCAGCAGTTCATGGACAGAGATGAACACTGAAGCTTTCTTT. It translates to CASSSWTEMNTEAFF.

This sequence joins TRBV19 and TRBJ2-7; 11 positions match TRBD2. The trim removed 3 bases at V and 5 bases at J, leaving 9 bases unmatched. Germline V gene data show CDR1 as LNHDA and CDR2 as SQIVND (reference sequence). There are 16 residues in the CDR3. This CDR3 is CASSIGTSGQLDEQYF. The DNA for the CDR3 is TGTGCCAGTAGTATCGGGACTAGCGGCCAACTGGACGAGCAGTACTTC.

The chain has TRBV27 and TRBJ2-1, with 9 bases aligning to TRBD1. Trimming took 5 bases from V and 10 from J; bases not matched to a gene: 9. This CDR3 region has 14 residues. The germline V gene encodes CDR1 MNHEY and CDR2 SMNVEV (reference sequence). CDR3 protein: CASSHNRGQDEQFF. CDR3 coding DNA: TGTGCCAGCAGTCACAACAGGGGGCAGGACGAGCAGTTCTTC.

The chain's CDR3 is CASSDQGLQPQHF. The CDR3 bases are TGTGCCAGCAGCGACCAGGGTCTCCAGCCCCAGCATTTT. The chain recombines TRBV5-6 with TRBJ1-5; maybe TRBD1 (5 bases). V was clipped by 4 bases and J by 7 bases, with 12 bases between them. This CDR3 contains 13 residues. Per germline, CDR1 SGHDT and CDR2 YYEEEE.

The V call is TRBV18, the J call TRBJ1-1; unclear D gene. The V end lost 3 bases, the J end lost 0 bases, and 8 bases lay between the germline ends. The CDR3 consists of 14 residues. In germline, CDR1 is KGHSH, CDR2 LQKENI. The DNA of the CDR3 is TGTGCCAGCTCACCCTACAGTCTGAACACTGAAGCTTTCTTT. This gives the protein CASSPYSLNTEAFF.

V and J are TRBV9 and TRBJ2-2, with 7 positions matching TRBD1. Trimming removed 4 bases from V and 4 bases from J; junction bases left unmatched: 16. Germline values: CDR1 SGDLS, CDR2 YYNGEE. The CDR3 extends over 18 amino acids. CDR3 amino acids: CASSSQPQTGKGTGELFF. CDR3 DNA: TGTGCCAGCAGCTCCCAACCTCAGACAGGGAAGGGCACCGGGGAGCTGTTTTTT.

This clone appeared once. This chain uses TRBV20-1 with TRBJ2-7; the match to TRBD1 covers 10 bases. V lost 7 bases and J lost 7; bases outside the gene matches: 4. CDR1 and CDR2 from the germline V gene are DFQATT and SNEGSKA (reference sequence). This CDR3 has 11 residues. The CDR3 reads CSVGQGTEQYF. CDR3 in DNA: TGCAGTGTGGGACAGGGGACGGAGCAGTACTTC.

The V call is TRBV10-1, the J call TRBJ2-1, with TRBD2 identical over 7 bases. Looked up from germline, CDR1 is WNHNN and CDR2 is SYGVQD (reference sequence). The CDR3 is 12 residues long. V shed 10 bases, J shed 7 bases, and the junction held 7 bases outside the gene matches. This chain's CDR3 is CATGEGRNEQFF. The CDR3 nucleotides read TGCGCCACCGGGGAGGGCCGGAATGAGCAGTTCTTC.

The J gene is TRBJ2-1, the V gene TRBV7-9, with a possible D match to TRBD1 (6 bases). V lost 5 bases and J lost 7, with 21 bases in between. CDR3 length: 16 amino acids. Germline V gives CDR1 SEHNR, CDR2 FQNEAQ (reference sequence). The CDR3 DNA reads TGTGCCAGCAGCCCCCGTGGGGCAGGGGATGGGAATGAGCAGTTCTTC. Translating gives CASSPRGAGDGNEQFF. Full variable domain (rest looked up from reference TRBV7-9 and TRBJ2-1): DTGVSQNPRHKITKRGQNVTFRCDPISEHNRLYWYRQTLGQGPEFLTYFQNEAQLEKSRLLSDRFSAERPKGSFSTLEIQRTEQGDSAMYLCASSPRGAGDGNEQFFGPGTRLTVL.

The chain recombines TRBV30 with TRBJ1-1; a possible D gene is TRBD1 (5 bases). This CDR3 has 18 residues. V was cut by 0 bases and J by 1 base, with 21 bases left in between. Germline-derived CDR1 and CDR2 are GTSNPN and SVGIG (reference sequence). The CDR3 loop reads CAWSVQELYRVRNTEAFF. The CDR3 bases are TGTGCCTGGAGTGTACAGGAGCTTTATAGAGTAAGGAACACTGAAGCTTTCTTT.

The rearrangement links TRBV30 to TRBJ1-1; TRBD1 might be the D (6 bases). CDR1 and CDR2 from the germline V gene are GTSNPN and SVGIG (reference sequence). Trimming cost V 1 base and J 5 bases, with 17 bases left between them. There are 15 residues in the CDR3. Written as DNA, the CDR3 is TGTGCCTGGAGTGGGGACATCCTTCCTGGGACTGAAGCTTTCTTT. Protein product: CAWSGDILPGTEAFF.

CDR3 sequence reads: CASSEALGLNTEAFF. Here the CDR3 DNA reads TGTGCCAGCAGTGAAGCTTTAGGACTCAACACTGAAGCTTTCTTT. The J gene is TRBJ1-1, the V gene TRBV6-1; unclear D gene. V was cut by 0 bases and J by 2 bases, with 10 bases left in between. The CDR3 has 15 amino acids. Germline-derived CDR1 and CDR2 are MNHNS and SASEGT.

The V gene is TRBV13, the J gene TRBJ2-1; unclear D gene. The CDR3 consists of 13 residues. The germline V gene encodes CDR1 PRHDT and CDR2 FYEKMQ (reference sequence). V was pared by 5 bases and J by 10 bases, with 15 bases between. CDR3 loop: CASSPQIVHEQFF. The CDR3 coding sequence is TGTGCCAGCAGCCCCCAAATAGTCCACGAGCAGTTCTTC.

This clone has only a few counts. The chain employs TRBV5-1 and TRBJ2-3; 7 bases match TRBD2. Germline CDR1 reads SGHRS; CDR2 reads YFSETQ. The ends lost 8 bases at V and 4 bases at J; junction bases unmatched: 10. The CDR3 runs 14 residues. The DNA of the CDR3 is TGCGCCAGTAGGACTACGAGCGGGGCAGATACGCAGTATTTT. Encoded protein: CASRTTSGADTQYF.

Written as DNA, the CDR3 is TGTGCCAGCAGTTTTGGGACAGGGATAAATTCACCCCTCCACTTT. As protein: CASSFGTGINSPLHF. The V gene is TRBV6-5, the J gene TRBJ1-6; TRBD1 aligns across 9 bases. CDR1 and CDR2 from the germline V gene are MNHEY and SVGAGI. With V trimmed by 4 bases and J by 7 bases, 5 bases remained unmatched. This CDR3 region has 15 residues.

This rearrangement joins TRBV5-4 to TRBJ1-2; 7 bases agree with TRBD1. CDR1 SGHNT and CDR2 YYREEE come from the germline V gene (reference sequence). The CDR3 has 14 amino acids. Losses at the gene ends were 2 bases for V and 3 bases for J; bases not matched to a gene: 4. This CDR3 reads CASSFPGQHYGYTF. The CDR3 nucleotides are TGTGCCAGCAGCTTTCCGGGACAGCACTATGGCTACACCTTC.

The chain carries TRBV4-2 and TRBJ1-4; no reliable D call. Looked up from germline, CDR1 is LGHNA and CDR2 is YNFKEQ. The V end lost 0 bases, the J end lost 5 bases, and 10 bases lay between the germline ends. The CDR3 totals 15 residues. CDR3: CASSQEGGGNEKLFF. CDR3 DNA: TGTGCCAGCAGCCAAGAGGGAGGTGGCAATGAAAAACTGTTTTTT.

The gene calls are TRBV7-6 and TRBJ2-5; D is unresolved. V was pared by 5 bases and J by 1 base, with 8 bases between. Germline lookup yields CDR1 SGHVS and CDR2 FNYEAQ. The CDR3 runs to 13 residues. The DNA for the CDR3 is TGTGCCAGCAGCGGGCCCATCCAAGAGACCCAGTACTTC. Its protein product is CASSGPIQETQYF. Supplemented by reference TRBV7-6 and TRBJ2-5, the full variable domain reads GAGVSQSPRYKVTKRGQDVALRCDPISGHVSLYWYRQALGQGPEFLTYFNYEAQQDKSGLPNDRFSAERPEGSISTLTIQRTEQRDSAMYRCASSGPIQETQYFGPGTRLLVL.

V is TRBV28 and J is TRBJ2-7; D may be TRBD1 (5 bases). The ends were cut back, 3 bases at V and 3 bases at J, with 12 bases in the middle. CDR1 MDHEN and CDR2 SYDVKM come from the germline V gene. The CDR3 has 14 amino acids. This chain's CDR3 is CASSFSGKFYEQYF. DNA for the CDR3: TGTGCCAGCAGTTTTTCAGGGAAATTCTACGAGCAGTACTTC.

This clone was seen only a few times. The chain links TRBV6-6 to TRBJ2-7, with D hard to call. The CDR3 totals 13 residues. Germline CDR1 and CDR2: MNHNY and SVGAGI (reference sequence). Trimming stripped 2 bases from V and 0 bases from J, with 5 bases between. The DNA for the CDR3 is TGTGCCAGCAGTTACCAGGCCTCCTACGAGCAGTACTTC. Its translation is CASSYQASYEQYF.

In its sample, this clone was seen a few times. The chain is built from TRBV6-5 and TRBJ1-6; 10 bases map to TRBD1. With V trimmed by 5 bases and J by 7 bases, 2 bases remained unmatched. The CDR3 spans 14 residues. The germline CDR1 and CDR2 sequences are MNHEY and SVGAGI. In DNA form, the CDR3 reads TGTGCCAGCAGTCGACAGGGGGCGAATTCACCCCTCCACTTT. Protein product: CASSRQGANSPLHF.

This clone occurred once. The chain links TRBV28 to TRBJ1-3; 7 bases line up with TRBD1. Germline V gives CDR1 MDHEN, CDR2 SYDVKM. This CDR3 is 13 amino acids long. J gave up 8 bases and V 8 bases, and 9 bases lay outside the gene matches. This CDR3 reads CASLDDRVDTIYF. CDR3 bases: TGTGCCAGCCTTGACGACAGGGTCGACACCATATATTTT.

The V gene is TRBV28, the J gene TRBJ1-2; tentative D call: TRBD1 (5 bases). V lost 4 bases and J lost 4, with 16 bases in between. This CDR3 contains 15 residues. Germline CDR1 is MDHEN and CDR2 is SYDVKM. The CDR3 DNA reads TGTGCCAGCAGTTCCCCCAAGGGGCGGATCTATGGCTACACCTTC. Protein sequence: CASSSPKGRIYGYTF.

CDR3 in DNA: TGTGCCAGCACGGGGGGAAGGCCCCAAAACATTCAGTACTTC. The encoded protein is CASTGGRPQNIQYF. The chain uses TRBV6-5 and TRBJ2-4; TRBD2 matches 7 bases. After removal of 7 bases from V and 5 bases from J, the junction contained 8 bases not matched to a gene. The V gene's germline CDR1 is MNHEY and CDR2 SVGAGI. CDR3 size: 14 residues.

The rearrangement uses TRBV19 and TRBJ2-1, with 8 bases matching TRBD1. The CDR3 runs to 15 residues. The V and J ends lost 5 bases and 3 bases, in that order; junction bases with no gene match: 6. CDR1 and CDR2 (germline): LNHDA, SQIVND (reference sequence). In DNA, the CDR3 is TGTGCCAGTAGTCCAATCGACAGGGGCTACAATGAGCAGTTCTTC. This encodes CASSPIDRGYNEQFF.

The chain has TRBV2 and TRBJ2-5, with TRBD1 as a possible D gene (6 bases). The CDR3 contains 14 residues. Germline CDR1 is SNHLY and CDR2 is FYNNEI. Trimming cost V 9 bases and J 4 bases, with 18 bases left between them. CDR3 sequence (DNA): TGTGCCAGGCTAAATCCAGGGGCGGGAGAGACCCAGTACTTC. It encodes CARLNPGAGETQYF.

This clone was detected only a few times. The chain uses TRBV7-9 and TRBJ1-1, with D perhaps matching TRBD1 (6 bases). V shed 7 bases and J shed 1 base, with 13 bases lying between them. Germline V lookup: CDR1 SEHNR, CDR2 FQNEAQ (reference sequence). The CDR3 length is 14 residues. The CDR3 coding sequence is TGTGCCAGCACCCTCGGGACACAGAACACTGAAGCTTTCTTT. As protein: CASTLGTQNTEAFF.

This chain connects TRBV11-2 to TRBJ2-5; the D gene is possibly TRBD2 (5 bases). Germline V CDR1 and CDR2: SGHAT, FQNNGV. With 3 bases removed from V and 2 bases from J, the gap between germline ends came to 16 bases. The CDR3 runs to 16 residues. The CDR3 bases are TGTGCCAGCAGCTTCGGTCCGGGGATCGGACAAGAGACCCAGTACTTC. It specifies CASSFGPGIGQETQYF.